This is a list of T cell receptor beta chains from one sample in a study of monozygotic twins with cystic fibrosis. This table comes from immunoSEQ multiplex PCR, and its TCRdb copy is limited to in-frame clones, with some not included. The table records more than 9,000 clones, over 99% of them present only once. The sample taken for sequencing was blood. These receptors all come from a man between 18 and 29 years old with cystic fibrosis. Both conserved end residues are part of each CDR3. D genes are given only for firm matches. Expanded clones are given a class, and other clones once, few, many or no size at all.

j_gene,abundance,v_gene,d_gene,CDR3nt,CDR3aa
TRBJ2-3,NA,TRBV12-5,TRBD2,TGTGCTAGCGCCTCGGGGGGACGCACAGATACGCAGTATTTT,CASASGGRTDTQYF
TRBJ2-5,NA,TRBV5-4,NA,TGTGCCAGCAGCCTGGTAGGAGAAGAGACCCAGTACTTC,CASSLVGEETQYF
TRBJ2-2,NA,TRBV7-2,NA,TGTGCCAGCAGCTTAGACCTAACCGGGGAGCTGTTTTTT,CASSLDLTGELFF
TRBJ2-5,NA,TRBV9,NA,TGTGCCAGCAGCTTAGCTGGGGCATCGGAGACCCAGTACTTC,CASSLAGASETQYF
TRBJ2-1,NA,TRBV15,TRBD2,TGTGCCACCAGCAGAGGGACAGCGGGAGGGGGCAATGAGCAGTTCTTC,CATSRGTAGGGNEQFF
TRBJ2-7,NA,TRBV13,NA,TGTGCCAGCAGCCCCAACCCGCGACAGGTACCCTACGAGCAGTACTTC,CASSPNPRQVPYEQYF
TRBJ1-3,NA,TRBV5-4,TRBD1,TGTGCCAGCAGCTACCGGGACAGGGGAGCTGGAAACACCATATATTTT,CASSYRDRGAGNTIYF
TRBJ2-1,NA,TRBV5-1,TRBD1,TGCGCCAGCAGCTTGGGACAGGGGGCCTACAATGAGCAGTTCTTC,CASSLGQGAYNEQFF
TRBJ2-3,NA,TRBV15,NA,TGTGCCACCAGCATCCGGACACAATACACAGATACGCAGTATTTT,CATSIRTQYTDTQYF
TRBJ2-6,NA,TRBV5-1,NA,TGCGCCAGCAGCTCCCGGGGCGGCGGGGCCAACGTCCTGACTTTC,CASSSRGGGANVLTF
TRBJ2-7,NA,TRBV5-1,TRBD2,TGCGCCAGCAGCTCGTCCCGCGGGAGCTCCTACGAGCAGTACTTC,CASSSSRGSSYEQYF
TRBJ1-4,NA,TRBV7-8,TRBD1,TGTGCCAGCAGCTTAGGACAGGGAAATGAAAAACTGTTTTTT,CASSLGQGNEKLFF
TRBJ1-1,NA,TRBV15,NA,TGTGCCACCAGCAGAGAGGCGGGAGGAGGAACTGAAGCTTTCTTT,CATSREAGGGTEAFF
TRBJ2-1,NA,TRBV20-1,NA,TGCAGTGCCCGGGGTTTAGAGCAGTTCTTC,CSARGLEQFF
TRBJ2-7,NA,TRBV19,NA,TGTGCCAGTAGTATCGGGGGCTACGAGCAGTACTTC,CASSIGGYEQYF
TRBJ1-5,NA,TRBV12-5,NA,TGTGCTAGTGGTTTAACAGGGTGGGGGCAGCCCCAGCATTTT,CASGLTGWGQPQHF
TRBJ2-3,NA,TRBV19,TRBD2,TGTGCCAGTAGTATACGGACTAGCAGAGCTAGCACAGATACGCAGTATTTT,CASSIRTSRASTDTQYF
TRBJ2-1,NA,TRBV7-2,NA,TGTGCCAGCAGCGCAATGTCCCTAAGCTCCTACAATGAGCAGTTCTTC,CASSAMSLSSYNEQFF
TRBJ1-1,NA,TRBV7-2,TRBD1,TGTGCCAGCAGCTCGGACAGGGTTTTCGCTTTCTTT,CASSSDRVFAFF
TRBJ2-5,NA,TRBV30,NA,TGTGCCTGGAGTGGGAAAGAGACCCAGTACTTC,CAWSGKETQYF
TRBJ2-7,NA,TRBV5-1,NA,TGCGCCAGCAGCTGGGGGGACGGGAGCTCCTACGAGCAGTACTTC,CASSWGDGSSYEQYF
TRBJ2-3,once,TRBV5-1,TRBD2,TGCGCCAGCAGCTTGGGACTAGCGGGAACCACAGATACGCAGTATTTT,CASSLGLAGTTDTQYF
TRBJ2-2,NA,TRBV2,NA,TGTGCCAGCAGTGGGGTGGGCGGGATGGTGTACACCGGGGAGCTGTTTTTT,CASSGVGGMVYTGELFF
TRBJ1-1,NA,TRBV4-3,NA,TGCGCCAGCAGCCGCGACATGAACACTGAAGCTTTCTTT,CASSRDMNTEAFF
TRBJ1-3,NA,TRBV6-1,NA,TGTGCCAGCACAGGCAGGTTAGACTCTGGAAACACCATATATTTT,CASTGRLDSGNTIYF
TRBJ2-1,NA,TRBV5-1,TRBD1,TGCGCCAGCAGCGCCGGACAGGGATACAATGAGCAGTTCTTC,CASSAGQGYNEQFF